In this sample, the clone carrying this TCR beta chain turned up a few times. Its antigen is not identified. Unique molecular identifiers were affixed to single, distinct cDNA molecules. TCRdb called the 5' RACE reads again in MiXCR, with one record for every CDR3 protein. The profile shows roughly 40,000 distinct CDR3 sequences, 4.5% to 5% of them singletons. This sample was taken from a study of early T cells in non-severe SARS-CoV-2 infection. As for the study in general: Alpha and beta chains were unpaired, from unsorted whole-blood bulk RNA. Findings of the study overall: The VDJdb matching leaned toward anti-spike CD8 responses and overlooked private and CD4 specificities.

Germline values: CDR1 SGHRS, CDR2 YFSETQ. The CDR3 is made up of 13 amino acids. The germline V and J ends were trimmed by 5 bases and 0 bases, with 8 bases remaining between them. The TCR originated in an adult who was a healthcare worker with PCR-confirmed SARS-CoV-2 infection or an uninfected control (not recorded which). This rearrangement joins TRBV5-1 to TRBJ2-5; D ambiguous. The sample taken for sequencing was whole blood. CDR3 sequence reads: CASRQTYQETQYF. CDR3 in DNA: TGCGCCAGCAGACAGACGTACCAAGAGACCCAGTACTTC.